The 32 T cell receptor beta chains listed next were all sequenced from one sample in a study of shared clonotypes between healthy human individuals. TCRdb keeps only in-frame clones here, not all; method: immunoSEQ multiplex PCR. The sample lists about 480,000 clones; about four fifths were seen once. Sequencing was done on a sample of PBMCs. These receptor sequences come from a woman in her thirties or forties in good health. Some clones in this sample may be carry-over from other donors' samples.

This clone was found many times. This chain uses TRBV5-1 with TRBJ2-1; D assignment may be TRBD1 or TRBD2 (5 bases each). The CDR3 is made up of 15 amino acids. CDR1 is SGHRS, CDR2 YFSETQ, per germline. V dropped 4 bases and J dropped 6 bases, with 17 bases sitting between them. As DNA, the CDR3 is TGCGCCAGCAGCCCGGGGTTACTAGACAGCAATGAGCAGTTCTTC. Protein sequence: CASSPGLLDSNEQFF.

The CDR3 coding sequence is TGTGCCTGGAGAGGTAGGGGGACCTACGAGCAGTACTTC. Its translation: CAWRGRGTYEQYF. This rearrangement joins TRBV30 to TRBJ2-7, with a tentative D call TRBD1 (6 bases). V dropped 3 bases and J dropped 2 bases, with 11 bases sitting between them. This CDR3 is built from 13 residues. Germline assignment: CDR1 GTSNPN and CDR2 SVGIG (reference sequence).

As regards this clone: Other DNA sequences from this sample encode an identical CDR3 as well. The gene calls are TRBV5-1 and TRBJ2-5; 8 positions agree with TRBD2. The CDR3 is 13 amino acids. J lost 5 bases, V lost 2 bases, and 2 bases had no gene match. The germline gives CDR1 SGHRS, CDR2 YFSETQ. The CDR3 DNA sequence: TGCGCCAGCAGCTTAGCGGGAGTGGAGACCCAGTACTTC. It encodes CASSLAGVETQYF.

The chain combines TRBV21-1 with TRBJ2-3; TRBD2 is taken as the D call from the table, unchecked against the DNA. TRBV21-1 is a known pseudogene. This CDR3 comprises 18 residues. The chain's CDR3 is CASSNNSGLAGVRDTQYF. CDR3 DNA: TGTGCCAGCAGCAATAATTCGGGACTAGCGGGAGTGCGCGATACGCAGTATTTT.

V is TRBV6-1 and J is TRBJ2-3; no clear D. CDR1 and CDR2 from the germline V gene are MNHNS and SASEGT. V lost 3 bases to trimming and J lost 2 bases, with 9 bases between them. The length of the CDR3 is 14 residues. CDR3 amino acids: CASSEVAYTDTQYF. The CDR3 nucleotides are TGTGCCAGCAGTGAGGTGGCATACACAGATACGCAGTATTTT.

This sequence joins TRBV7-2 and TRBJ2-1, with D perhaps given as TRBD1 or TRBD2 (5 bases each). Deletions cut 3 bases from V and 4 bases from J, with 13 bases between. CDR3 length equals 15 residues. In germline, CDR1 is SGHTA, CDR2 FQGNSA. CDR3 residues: CASSLGPDGYNEQFF. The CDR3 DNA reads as TGTGCCAGCAGCTTGGGACCCGATGGATACAATGAGCAGTTCTTC. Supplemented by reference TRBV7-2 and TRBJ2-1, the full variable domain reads GAGVSQSPSNKVTEKGKDVELRCDPISGHTALYWYRQSLGQGLEFLIYFQGNSAPDKSGLPSDRFSAERTGGSVSTLTIQRTQQEDSAVYLCASSLGPDGYNEQFFGPGTRLTVL.

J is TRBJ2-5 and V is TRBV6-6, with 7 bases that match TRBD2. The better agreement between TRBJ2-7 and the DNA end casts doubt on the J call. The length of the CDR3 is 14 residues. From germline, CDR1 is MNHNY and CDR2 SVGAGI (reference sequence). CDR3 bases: TGTGCCAGCAGCGCCGGGGGGAGCTCCTACGAGCAGTACTTC. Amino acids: CASSAGGSSYEQYF.

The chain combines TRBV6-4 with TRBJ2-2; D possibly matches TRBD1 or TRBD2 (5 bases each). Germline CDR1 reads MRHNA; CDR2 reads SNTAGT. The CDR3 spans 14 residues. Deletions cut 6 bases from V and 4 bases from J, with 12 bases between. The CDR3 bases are TGTGCCAGCAGCCCCGGGACCCTCACCGGGGAGCTGTTTTTT. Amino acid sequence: CASSPGTLTGELFF.

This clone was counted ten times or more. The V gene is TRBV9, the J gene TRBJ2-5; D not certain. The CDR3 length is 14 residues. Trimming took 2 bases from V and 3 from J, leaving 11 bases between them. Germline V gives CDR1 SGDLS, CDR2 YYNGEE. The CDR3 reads CASSVGPLEETQYF. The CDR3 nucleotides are TGTGCCAGCAGCGTTGGGCCCCTCGAAGAGACCCAGTACTTC.

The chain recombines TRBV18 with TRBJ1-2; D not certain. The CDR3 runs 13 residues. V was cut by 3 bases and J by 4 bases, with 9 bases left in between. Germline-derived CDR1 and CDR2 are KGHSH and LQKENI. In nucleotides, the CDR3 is TGTGCCAGCTCACCTGAGGGTGCCTATGGCTACACCTTC. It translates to CASSPEGAYGYTF.

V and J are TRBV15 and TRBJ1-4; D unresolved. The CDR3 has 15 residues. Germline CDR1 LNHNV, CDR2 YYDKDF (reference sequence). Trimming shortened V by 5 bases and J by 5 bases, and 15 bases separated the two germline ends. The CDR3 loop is CATSESLGINEKLFF. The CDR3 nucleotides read TGTGCCACCAGCGAGAGTTTGGGGATAAATGAAAAACTGTTTTTT.

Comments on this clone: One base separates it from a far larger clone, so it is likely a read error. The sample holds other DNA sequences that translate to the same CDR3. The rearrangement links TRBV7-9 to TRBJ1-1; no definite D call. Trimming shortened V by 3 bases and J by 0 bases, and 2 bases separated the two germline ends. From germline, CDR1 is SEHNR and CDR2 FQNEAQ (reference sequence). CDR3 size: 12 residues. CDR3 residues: CASSLMNTEAFF. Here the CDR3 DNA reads TGTGCCAGCAGCTTGATGAACACTGAAGCTTTCTTT.

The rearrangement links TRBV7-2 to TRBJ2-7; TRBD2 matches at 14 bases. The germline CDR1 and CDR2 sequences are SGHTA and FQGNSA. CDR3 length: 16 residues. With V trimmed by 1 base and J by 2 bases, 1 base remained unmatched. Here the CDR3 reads CASSLEGLAGAYEQYF. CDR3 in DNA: TGTGCCAGCAGCTTAGAGGGACTAGCGGGAGCCTACGAGCAGTACTTC. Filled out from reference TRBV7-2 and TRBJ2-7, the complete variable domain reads GAGVSQSPSNKVTEKGKDVELRCDPISGHTALYWYRQSLGQGLEFLIYFQGNSAPDKSGLPSDRFSAERTGGSVSTLTIQRTQQEDSAVYLCASSLEGLAGAYEQYFGPGTRLTVT.

CDR3 in DNA: TGTGCCAGCAGCCAATGGTCCAGGGGGACAGATACGCAGTATTTT. This gives the protein CASSQWSRGTDTQYF. J is TRBJ2-3 and V is TRBV4-2, with 7 positions matching TRBD1. V dropped 2 bases and J dropped 3; count of bases not matched to a gene: 5. Germline CDR1 LGHNA, CDR2 YNFKEQ. This CDR3 region has 15 residues.

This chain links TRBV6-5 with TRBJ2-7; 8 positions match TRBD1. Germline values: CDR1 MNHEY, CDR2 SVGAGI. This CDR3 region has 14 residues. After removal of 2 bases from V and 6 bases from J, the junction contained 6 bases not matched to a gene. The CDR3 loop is CASSYQDRAGEQYF. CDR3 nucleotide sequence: TGTGCCAGCAGTTACCAGGACAGGGCGGGCGAGCAGTACTTC.

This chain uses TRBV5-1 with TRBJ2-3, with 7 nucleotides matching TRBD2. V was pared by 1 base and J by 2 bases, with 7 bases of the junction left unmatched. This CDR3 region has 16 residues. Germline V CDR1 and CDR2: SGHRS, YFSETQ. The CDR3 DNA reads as TGCGCCAGCAGCTTGACGGGACTATTGTTCACAGATACGCAGTATTTT. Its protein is CASSLTGLLFTDTQYF.

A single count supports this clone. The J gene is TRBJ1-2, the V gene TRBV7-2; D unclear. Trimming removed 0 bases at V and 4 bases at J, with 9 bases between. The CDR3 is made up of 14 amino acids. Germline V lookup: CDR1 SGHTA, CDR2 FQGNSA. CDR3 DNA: TGTGCCAGCAGCTTAGCGCTCATAATCTATGGCTACACCTTC. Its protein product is CASSLALIIYGYTF.

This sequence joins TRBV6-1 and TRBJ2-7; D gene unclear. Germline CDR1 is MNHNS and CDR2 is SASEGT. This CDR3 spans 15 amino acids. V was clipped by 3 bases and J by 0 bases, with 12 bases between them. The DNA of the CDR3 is TGTGCCAGCAGTGATTACCCCTATAGCTCCTACGAGCAGTACTTC. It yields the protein CASSDYPYSSYEQYF.

CDR3 region: CASREQGTDTQYF. CDR3 bases: TGCGCCAGCAGGGAGCAGGGGACAGATACGCAGTATTTT. The gene calls are TRBV5-1 and TRBJ2-3; maybe TRBD1 (6 bases). V was shortened by 5 bases and J by 3 bases, with 10 bases between the two germline ends. The CDR3 has 13 residues. CDR1 SGHRS and CDR2 YFSETQ come from the germline V gene.

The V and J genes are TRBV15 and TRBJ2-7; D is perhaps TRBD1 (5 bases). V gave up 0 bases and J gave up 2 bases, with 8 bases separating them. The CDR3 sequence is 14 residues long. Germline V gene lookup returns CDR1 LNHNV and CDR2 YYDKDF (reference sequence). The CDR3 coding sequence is TGTGCCACCAGCAGAGATTCAGGGCCCTACGAGCAGTACTTC. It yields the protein CATSRDSGPYEQYF.

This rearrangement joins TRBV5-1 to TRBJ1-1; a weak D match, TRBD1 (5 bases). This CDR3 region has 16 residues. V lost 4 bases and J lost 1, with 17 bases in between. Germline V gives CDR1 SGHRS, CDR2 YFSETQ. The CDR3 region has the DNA TGCGCCAGCAGCGAGGGACCGAATTACAGGAACACTGAAGCTTTCTTT. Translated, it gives CASSEGPNYRNTEAFF. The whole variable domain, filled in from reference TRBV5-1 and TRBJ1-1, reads KAGVTQTPRYLIKTRGQQVTLSCSPISGHRSVSWYQQTPGQGLQFLFEYFSETQRNKGNFPGRFSGRQFSNSRSEMNVSTLELGDSALYLCASSEGPNYRNTEAFFGQGTRLTVV.

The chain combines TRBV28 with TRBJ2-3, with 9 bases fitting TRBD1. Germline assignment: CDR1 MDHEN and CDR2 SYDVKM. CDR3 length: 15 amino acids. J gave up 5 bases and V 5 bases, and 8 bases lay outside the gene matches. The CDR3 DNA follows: TGTGCCAGCAGTGATCCGGGACAGGGAAAAGATACGCAGTATTTT. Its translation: CASSDPGQGKDTQYF.

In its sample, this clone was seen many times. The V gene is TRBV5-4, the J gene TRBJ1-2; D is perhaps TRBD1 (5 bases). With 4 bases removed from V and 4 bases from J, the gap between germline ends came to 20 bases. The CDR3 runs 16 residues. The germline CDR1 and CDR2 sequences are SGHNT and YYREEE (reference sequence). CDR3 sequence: CASSTAGTVDLYGYTF. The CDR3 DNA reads TGTGCCAGCAGCACCGCCGGGACCGTGGACCTCTATGGCTACACCTTC.

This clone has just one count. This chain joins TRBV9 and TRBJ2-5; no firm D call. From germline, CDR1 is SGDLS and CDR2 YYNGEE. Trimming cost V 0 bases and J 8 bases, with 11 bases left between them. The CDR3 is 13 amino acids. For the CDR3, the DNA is TGTGCCAGCAGCGTAGTAGCCGAGTCAACCCAGTACTTC. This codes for CASSVVAESTQYF.

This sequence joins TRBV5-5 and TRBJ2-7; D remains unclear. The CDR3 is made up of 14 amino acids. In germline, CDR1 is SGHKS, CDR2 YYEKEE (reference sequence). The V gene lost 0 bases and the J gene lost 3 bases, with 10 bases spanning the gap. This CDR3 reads CASSLVPESYEQYF. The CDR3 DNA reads TGTGCCAGCAGCTTGGTCCCAGAGAGCTACGAGCAGTACTTC.

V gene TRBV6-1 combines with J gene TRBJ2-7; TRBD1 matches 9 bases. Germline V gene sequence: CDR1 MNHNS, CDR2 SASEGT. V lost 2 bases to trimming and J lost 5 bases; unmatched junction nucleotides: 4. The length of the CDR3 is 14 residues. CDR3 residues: CASSETGGGHEQYF. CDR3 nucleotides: TGTGCCAGCAGTGAAACAGGGGGCGGACACGAGCAGTACTTC.

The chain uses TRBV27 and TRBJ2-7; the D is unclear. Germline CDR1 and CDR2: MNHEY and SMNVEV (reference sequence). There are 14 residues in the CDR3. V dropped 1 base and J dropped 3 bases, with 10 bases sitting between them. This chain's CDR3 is CASSLWAGFYEQYF. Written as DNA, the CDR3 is TGTGCCAGCAGTTTATGGGCAGGTTTCTACGAGCAGTACTTC.

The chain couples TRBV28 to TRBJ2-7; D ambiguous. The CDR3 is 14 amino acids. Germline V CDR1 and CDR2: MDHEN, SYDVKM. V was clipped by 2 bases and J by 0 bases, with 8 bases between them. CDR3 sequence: CASSLTNPSYEQYF. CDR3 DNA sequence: TGTGCCAGCAGTTTAACCAACCCCTCCTACGAGCAGTACTTC.

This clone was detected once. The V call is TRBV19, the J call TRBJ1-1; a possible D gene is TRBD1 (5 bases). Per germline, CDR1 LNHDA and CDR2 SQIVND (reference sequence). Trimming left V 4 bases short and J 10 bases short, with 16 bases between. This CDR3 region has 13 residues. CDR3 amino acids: CASSSREHLGAFF. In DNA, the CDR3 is TGTGCCAGTAGTAGCAGGGAGCACTTGGGAGCTTTCTTT. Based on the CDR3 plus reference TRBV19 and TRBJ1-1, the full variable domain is DGGITQSPKYLFRKEGQNVTLSCEQNLNHDAMYWYRQDPGQGLRLIYYSQIVNDFQKGDIAEGYSVSREKKESFPLTVTSAQKNPTAFYLCASSSREHLGAFFGQGTRLTVV.

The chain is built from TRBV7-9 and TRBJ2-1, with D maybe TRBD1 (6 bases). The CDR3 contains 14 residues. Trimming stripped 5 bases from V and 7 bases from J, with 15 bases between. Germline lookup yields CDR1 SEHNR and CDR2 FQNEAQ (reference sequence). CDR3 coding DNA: TGTGCCAGCAGCCGAACTACAGGGTCGAATGAGCAGTTCTTC. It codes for CASSRTTGSNEQFF. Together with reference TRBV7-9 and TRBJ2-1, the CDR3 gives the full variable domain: DTGVSQNPRHKITKRGQNVTFRCDPISEHNRLYWYRQTLGQGPEFLTYFQNEAQLEKSRLLSDRFSAERPKGSFSTLEIQRTEQGDSAMYLCASSRTTGSNEQFFGPGTRLTVL.

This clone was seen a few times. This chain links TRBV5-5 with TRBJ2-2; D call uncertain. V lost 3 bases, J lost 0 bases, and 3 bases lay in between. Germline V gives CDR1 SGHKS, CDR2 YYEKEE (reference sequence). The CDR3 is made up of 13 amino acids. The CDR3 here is CASSYSNTGELFF. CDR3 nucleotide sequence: TGTGCCAGCAGCTATTCGAACACCGGGGAGCTGTTTTTT. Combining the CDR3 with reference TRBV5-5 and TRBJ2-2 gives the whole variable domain DAGVTQSPTHLIKTRGQQVTLRCSPISGHKSVSWYQQVLGQGPQFIFQYYEKEERGRGNFPDRFSARQFPNYSSELNVNALLLGDSALYLCASSYSNTGELFFGEGSRLTVL.

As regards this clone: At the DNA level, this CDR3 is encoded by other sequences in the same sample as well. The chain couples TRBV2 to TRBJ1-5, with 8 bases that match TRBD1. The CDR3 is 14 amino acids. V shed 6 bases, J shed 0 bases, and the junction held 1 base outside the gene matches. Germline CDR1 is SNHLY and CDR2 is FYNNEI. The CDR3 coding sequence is TGTGCCAGCAGAGGGACAGGTAGCAATCAGCCCCAGCATTTT. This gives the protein CASRGTGSNQPQHF.